The T cell receptor (beta chain) described here comes from a study of T cells in Graves' hyperthyroidism and ophthalmopathy. The investigators amplified TCR beta CDR3 regions from RNA transcripts. The HTBI primer set was used in a first-round RT-PCR of the TCR CDR3. One entry per CDR3 protein results from TCRdb running MiXCR on the multiplex PCR reads. The table records under 800,000 distinct CDR3 sequences, 12% to 15% of them present only once. Germline V gene data show CDR1 as MNHEY and CDR2 as SVGEGT. This CDR3 comprises 14 residues. The V gene lost 2 bases and the J gene lost 1 base, with 6 bases spanning the gap.

The chain carries TRBV6-2 or TRBV6-3 and TRBJ1-5, with D hard to call. The sequence came from a woman aged 18-30 years with Graves' hyperthyroidism. Material for sequencing was blood. In nucleotides, the CDR3 is TGTGCCAGCAGTTACGGCACCAGCAATCAGCCCCAGCATTTT. Its translation: CASSYGTSNQPQHF.